The 9 T cell receptor beta chains listed next were all sequenced from one sample in a study of blood T cell repertoires in COVID-19. Assay: immunoSEQ multiplex PCR; the TCRdb copy retains only in-frame clones and omits some. The table includes hundreds of thousands of clones, approximately 86% detected once. Sequencing was carried out using PBMCs or T cells enriched from blood (not recorded which). These receptors came from a woman in her 30s who had been exposed to COVID-19.

The gene calls are TRBV5-1 and TRBJ2-3; 8 positions agree with TRBD2. This CDR3 is built from 16 residues. The V and J ends lost 1 base and 0 bases, in that order; junction bases with no gene match: 4. Per the germline V gene, CDR1 is SGHRS and CDR2 is YFSETQ. The DNA of the CDR3 is TGCGCCAGCAGCTTGTTTAGCGGGGCTAGCACAGATACGCAGTATTTT. It is translated as CASSLFSGASTDTQYF.

This clone was detected once. V and J are TRBV13 and TRBJ1-2; a possible D gene is TRBD1 (5 bases). V was shortened by 5 bases and J by 2 bases, with 12 bases between the two germline ends. CDR3 length: 14 amino acids. Germline V lookup: CDR1 PRHDT, CDR2 FYEKMQ (reference sequence). The CDR3 region has the DNA TGTGCCAGCAGCGTCGAGACAGAGAACTATGGCTACACCTTC. Translated: CASSVETENYGYTF.

This chain's CDR3 is CATSDIGLAGHEQFF. In DNA form, the CDR3 reads TGTGCCACCAGTGATATCGGACTAGCGGGGCATGAGCAGTTCTTC. J is TRBJ2-1 and V is TRBV24-1; 12 bases are a match to TRBD2. The germline CDR1 and CDR2 sequences are KGHDR and SFDVKD. V shed 3 bases and J 8 bases; nucleotides not matched to a gene: 4. CDR3 size: 15 residues.

This chain links TRBV5-1 with TRBJ1-6, with a possible D match to TRBD1 (6 bases). Looked up from germline, CDR1 is SGHRS and CDR2 is YFSETQ. The CDR3 totals 14 residues. Trimming shortened V by 5 bases and J by 6 bases, and 12 bases separated the two germline ends. The CDR3 spells CASRTDRINSPLHF. CDR3 DNA sequence: TGCGCCAGCAGAACGGACAGAATTAATTCACCCCTCCACTTT.

This chain joins TRBV5-6 and TRBJ1-1; tentatively, D is TRBD1 (6 bases). Trimming took 4 bases from V and 0 from J, leaving 13 bases between them. Germline assignment: CDR1 SGHDT and CDR2 YYEEEE. The CDR3 spans 15 residues. The CDR3 region is CASSRTTGLNTEAFF. CDR3 nucleotides: TGTGCCAGCAGCAGGACGACAGGTTTGAACACTGAAGCTTTCTTT.

V gene TRBV30 combines with J gene TRBJ1-6; maybe TRBD1 (5 bases). The germline V gene encodes CDR1 GTSNPN and CDR2 SVGIG (reference sequence). V lost 0 bases and J lost 9, with 12 bases in between. This CDR3 has 14 amino acids. DNA of the CDR3: TGTGCCTGGAGTGTCCAGGGATACGGTTCACCCCTCCACTTT. Residues: CAWSVQGYGSPLHF.

The chain carries TRBV12-3 or TRBV12-4 and TRBJ1-1, with D hard to call. The CDR3 sequence is 12 residues long. V was trimmed by 3 bases and J by 11 bases, leaving 13 bases between them. As DNA, the CDR3 is TGTGCCAGCAGTTTGGGTGTGCGGTCGGCTTTCTTT. It translates to CASSLGVRSAFF.

This clone has only one observation. The rearrangement links TRBV30 to TRBJ2-1; 8 bases match TRBD1. Trimming at V came to 2 bases and at J to 8 bases, leaving 5 bases not matched to a gene. The CDR3 runs to 13 residues. The germline V gene encodes CDR1 GTSNPN and CDR2 SVGIG (reference sequence). The CDR3 is CAWSWTGFDEQFF. The CDR3, as DNA: TGTGCCTGGAGTTGGACAGGGTTCGATGAGCAGTTCTTC.

This clone was detected once. The chain recombines TRBV7-6 with TRBJ2-5, with D hard to call. The CDR3 contains 14 residues. Germline V gene data show CDR1 as SGHVS and CDR2 as FNYEAQ. Trimming took off 1 base at V and 5 bases at J, with 11 bases between the two ends. CDR3 residues: CASSLGQPFETQYF. The CDR3 coding sequence is TGTGCCAGCAGCTTAGGGCAACCGTTTGAGACCCAGTACTTC.